This section outlines one T cell receptor beta chain sequence together with its context. Its antigen is still unknown. The CDR3 has 14 amino acids. J gave up 4 bases and V 0 bases, and 3 bases lay outside the gene matches. Germline V lookup: CDR1 SGHRS, CDR2 YFSETQ. This sample is drawn from a study of OX40 agonist ivuxolimab in advanced cancers. The wider study: The dose of intravenous ivuxolimab that patients received every 2 weeks ranged from 0.01 to 10 mg/kg.

Profiled with immunoSEQ multiplex PCR; TCRdb holds only in-frame clones, not every one. This table has more than 85,000 clones, roughly 89% appearing once. Study results and limitations: Dose levels from 0.1 to 3.0 mg/kg saw CD4+ and CD8+ blood T cells expand clonally by week 6. Certain nonresponding patients likewise had low normalized T-cell clonal expansion.

The sequenced sample was CD4+ or CD8+ T cells sorted from blood, obtained in a trial of the OX40 agonist ivuxolimab. The V gene is TRBV5-1, the J gene TRBJ1-2, with 7 bases lining up with TRBD1. The clonotype was recovered from an adult with an advanced solid tumor such as melanoma, head and neck, liver or kidney cancer. CDR3 residues: CASSLADRIYGYTF. CDR3 nucleotides: TGCGCCAGCAGCTTGGCGGACAGGATCTATGGCTACACCTTC. Variable domain in full (rest from reference TRBV5-1 and TRBJ1-2): KAGVTQTPRYLIKTRGQQVTLSCSPISGHRSVSWYQQTPGQGLQFLFEYFSETQRNKGNFPGRFSGRQFSNSRSEMNVSTLELGDSALYLCASSLADRIYGYTFGSGTRLTVV.